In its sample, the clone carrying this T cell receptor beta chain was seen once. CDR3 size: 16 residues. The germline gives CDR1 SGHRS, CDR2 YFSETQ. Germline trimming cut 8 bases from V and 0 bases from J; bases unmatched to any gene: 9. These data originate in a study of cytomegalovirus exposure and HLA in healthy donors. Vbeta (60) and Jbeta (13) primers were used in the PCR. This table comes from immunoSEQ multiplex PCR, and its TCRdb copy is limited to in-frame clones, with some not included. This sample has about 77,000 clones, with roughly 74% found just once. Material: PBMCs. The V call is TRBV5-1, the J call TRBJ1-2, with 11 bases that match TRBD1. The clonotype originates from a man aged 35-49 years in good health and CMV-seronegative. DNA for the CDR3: TGCGCCAGTCAGGACAGGGGGCCCCCAGCTAACTATGGCTACACCTTC. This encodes CASQDRGPPANYGYTF. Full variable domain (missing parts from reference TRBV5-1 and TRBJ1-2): KAGVTQTPRYLIKTRGQQVTLSCSPISGHRSVSWYQQTPGQGLQFLFEYFSETQRNKGNFPGRFSGRQFSNSRSEMNVSTLELGDSALYLCASQDRGPPANYGYTFGSGTRLTVV.